This T cell receptor beta chain comes out of a study of T cell responses to AZD1222 COVID-19 vaccine. V lost 1 base, J lost 7 bases, and 6 bases stayed unmatched. Germline V CDR1 and CDR2: LNHNV, YYDKDF (reference sequence). The length of the CDR3 is 16 residues. Worth noting for this clone: Its specificity is unknown.

Study-wide results and limits: Among vaccine-associated CD4 TCRs, coverage spanned spike, with dominance at 160-218 and 743-854. Spike-specific TCR breadth and depth went up after people got two AZD1222 doses.

TCRdb's table, derived via immunoSEQ multiplex PCR, lists solely in-frame clones and lacks some. This table holds some 130,000 clones, around 90% found once. The TCR originated in an adult in good health. The starting material was peripheral blood, obtained on day 0 of MenACWY control vaccination. The chain combines TRBV15 with TRBJ2-7, with 14 bases aligning to TRBD2. CDR3 region: CATSRGLAGGPYEQYF. CDR3 DNA: TGTGCCACCAGCAGAGGACTAGCGGGAGGGCCGTATGAGCAGTACTTC.